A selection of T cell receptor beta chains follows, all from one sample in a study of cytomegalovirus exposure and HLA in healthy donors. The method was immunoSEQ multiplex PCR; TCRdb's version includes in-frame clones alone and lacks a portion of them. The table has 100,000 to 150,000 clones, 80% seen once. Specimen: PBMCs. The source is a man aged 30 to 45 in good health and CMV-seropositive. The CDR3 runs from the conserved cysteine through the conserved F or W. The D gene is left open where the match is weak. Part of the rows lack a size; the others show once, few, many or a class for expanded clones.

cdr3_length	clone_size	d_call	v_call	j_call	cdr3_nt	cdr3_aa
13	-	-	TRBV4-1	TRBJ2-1	TGCGCCAGCAGCATGGCTCTGAGGGCTGAGCAGTTCTTC	CASSMALRAEQFF
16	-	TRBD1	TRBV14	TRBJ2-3	TGTGCCAGCAGCCGAGATCTCGGGACAGGCACAGATACGCAGTATTTT	CASSRDLGTGTDTQYF
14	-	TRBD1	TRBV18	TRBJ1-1	TGTGCCAGCTCAGAGAGGACAGGAACGCCTGAAGCTTTCTTT	CASSERTGTPEAFF
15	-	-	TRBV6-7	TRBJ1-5	TGTGCCAGCAGTTACTCGGGCGAGGGAAATCAGCCCCAGCATTTT	CASSYSGEGNQPQHF
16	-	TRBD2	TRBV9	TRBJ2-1	TGTGCCAGCAGCACCCTAAAGCGGGGGGCTGGTAATGAGCAGTTCTTC	CASSTLKRGAGNEQFF
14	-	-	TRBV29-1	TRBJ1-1	TGCAGCGTTCGAGGGCAGTCAACGAACACTGAAGCTTTCTTT	CSVRGQSTNTEAFF
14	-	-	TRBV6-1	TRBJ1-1	TGTGCCAGCAGTGAAGCGCCCTATGCCACTGAAGCTTTCTTT	CASSEAPYATEAFF
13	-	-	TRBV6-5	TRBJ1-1	TGTGCCAGCAAACAGGATATATCCACTGAAGCTTTCTTT	CASKQDISTEAFF
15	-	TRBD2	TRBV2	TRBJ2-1	TGTGCCAGCATGGGGGGGAGGAGCTCCTACAATGAGCAGTTCTTC	CASMGGRSSYNEQFF
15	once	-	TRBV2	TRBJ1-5	TGTGCCAGCAATCCAGACAGGACCGCGGGTCAGCCCCAGCATTTT	CASNPDRTAGQPQHF
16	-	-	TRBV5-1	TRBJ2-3	TGCGCCAGCAGCTTGTCAGGCGGGTTCACCACAGATACGCAGTATTTT	CASSLSGGFTTDTQYF
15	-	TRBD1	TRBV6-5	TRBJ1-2	TGTGCCAGCAGCCCCGACAGGGCCCCTAACTATGGCTACACCTTC	CASSPDRAPNYGYTF
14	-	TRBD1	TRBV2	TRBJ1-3	TGTGCCAGCAGTGTTAACAGGGGTGGAAACACCATATATTTT	CASSVNRGGNTIYF
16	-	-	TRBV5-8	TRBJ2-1	TGTGCCAGCAGCTTACTGAATTATGGTTTGGTCCATGAGCAGTTCTTC	CASSLLNYGLVHEQFF
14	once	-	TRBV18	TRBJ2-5	TGTGCCAGCTCACCGGACTCAAGTCAAGAGACCCAGTACTTC	CASSPDSSQETQYF
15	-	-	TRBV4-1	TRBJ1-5	TGCGCCAGCAGCCAGGAGGCGGGGGACAATCAGCCCCAGCATTTT	CASSQEAGDNQPQHF
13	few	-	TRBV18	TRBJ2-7	TGTGCCAGCTCACCTGAACAGGGCCACGAGCAGTACTTC	CASSPEQGHEQYF
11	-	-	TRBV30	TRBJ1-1	TGTGCCTGGTCCCGGGGAACTGAAGCTTTCTTT	CAWSRGTEAFF
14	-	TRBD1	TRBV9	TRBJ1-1	TGTGCCAGCAGCGTAGGGACAGGGACCACTGAAGCTTTCTTT	CASSVGTGTTEAFF
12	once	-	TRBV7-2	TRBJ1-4	TGTGCCAGCAGAGAGGGTAATGAAAAACTGTTTTTT	CASREGNEKLFF
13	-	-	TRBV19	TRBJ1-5	TGTGCCAGTAGCGAGCAGGGTGGGCAGCCCCAGCATTTT	CASSEQGGQPQHF
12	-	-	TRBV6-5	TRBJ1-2	TGTGCCAGCGGACAGATGGGGACGGACTACACCTTC	CASGQMGTDYTF
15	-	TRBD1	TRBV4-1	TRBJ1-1	TGCGCCAGCAGCCTACGACAGGGGGCGAACACTGAAGCTTTCTTT	CASSLRQGANTEAFF
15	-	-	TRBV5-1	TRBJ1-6	TGCGCCAGCAGCTTGGCCCCGGGACAAAATTCACCCCTCCACTTT	CASSLAPGQNSPLHF
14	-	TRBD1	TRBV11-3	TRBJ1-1	TGTGCCAGCAGCTTGGGACAGCCCAACACTGAAGCTTTCTTT	CASSLGQPNTEAFF
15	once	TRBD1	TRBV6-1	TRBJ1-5	TGTGCCAGCAGTCTACAGGGGGCGAGCAATCAGCCCCAGCATTTT	CASSLQGASNQPQHF
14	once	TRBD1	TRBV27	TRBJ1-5	TGTGCCAGCAGGACAGGGGTCGACAATCAGCCCCAGCATTTT	CASRTGVDNQPQHF
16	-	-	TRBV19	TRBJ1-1	TGTGCCAGTAGTATAGGACAGGCACGAAGGGCCACTGAAGCTTTCTTT	CASSIGQARRATEAFF
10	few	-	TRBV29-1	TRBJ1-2	TGCAGCGTGGACACGGCCGGCTACACCTTC	CSVDTAGYTF
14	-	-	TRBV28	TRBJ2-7	TGTGCCAGCAGTTTCCTGGTAGAGACCTACGAGCAGTACTTC	CASSFLVETYEQYF
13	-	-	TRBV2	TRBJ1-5	TGTGCCAGTGGGAAGGGGCGCAATCAGCCCCAGCATTTT	CASGKGRNQPQHF
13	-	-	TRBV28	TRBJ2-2	TGTGCCACCTTACTACACCGTGGCGGGGAGCTGTTTTTT	CATLLHRGGELFF
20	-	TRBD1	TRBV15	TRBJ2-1	TGTGCCACCAGCAGGGGGGACAGTGGCATTTTGGAAGTCTCCTACAATGAGCAGTTCTTC	CATSRGDSGILEVSYNEQFF
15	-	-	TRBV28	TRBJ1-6	TGTGCCAGCAGAGGGGCCCAGGGAAATAATTCACCCCTCCACTTT	CASRGAQGNNSPLHF
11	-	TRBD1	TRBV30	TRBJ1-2	TGTGCCTGGAGGGCGACAGGGCCCCCCATCTTC	CAWRATGPPIF
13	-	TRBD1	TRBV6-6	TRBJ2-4	TGTGCCACCGGACAGGGGGCTAAAAACATTCAGTACTTC	CATGQGAKNIQYF
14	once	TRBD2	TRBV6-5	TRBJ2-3	TGTGCCAGCCGATGGGGAGGGATTGAAGATACGCAGTATTTT	CASRWGGIEDTQYF
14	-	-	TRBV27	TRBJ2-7	TGTGCCAGCAGTTTATCTGTCCAGGCCTACGAGCAGTACTTC	CASSLSVQAYEQYF
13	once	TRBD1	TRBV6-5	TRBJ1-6	TGTGCCAGTCGGACAGGGAGGAATTCACCCCTCCACTTT	CASRTGRNSPLHF
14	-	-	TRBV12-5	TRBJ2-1	TGTGCTAGTGGTTTCGGGGTAGTGGGGAATGAGCAGTTCTTC	CASGFGVVGNEQFF
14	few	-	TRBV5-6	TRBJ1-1	TGTGCCAGCAGCTGGGAGGGAATGAACACTGAAGCTTTCTTT	CASSWEGMNTEAFF
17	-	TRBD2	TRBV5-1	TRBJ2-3	TGCGCCAGCAGCTTGGACGGCGGGGGGGCCAGTACAGATACGCAGTATTTT	CASSLDGGGASTDTQYF
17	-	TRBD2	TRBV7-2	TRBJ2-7	TGTGCCAGCAGCTCGGGACTAGCGGGGGGCCCGCCCTACGAGCAGTACTTC	CASSSGLAGGPPYEQYF
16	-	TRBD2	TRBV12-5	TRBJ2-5	TGTGCTAGTGGTGGGACTAGCGGGGCCTTCCAAGAGACCCAGTACTTC	CASGGTSGAFQETQYF